These T cell receptor beta chains were read from a single sample in a study of neoadjuvant nivolumab and ipilimumab in lung cancer. TCRdb keeps only in-frame clones here, not all; method: immunoSEQ multiplex PCR. This sample has 24,000 or so clones, with approximately 80% found just once. The sample was peripheral blood, taken before neoadjuvant nivolumab, alone or with ipilimumab. These receptors came from an adult with non-small cell lung cancer. The CDR3 runs from the conserved cysteine through the conserved F or W.

v_call: TRBV25-1
cdr3_aa: CASRREGGYGYTF

v_call: TRBV5-1
cdr3_aa: CASRRTRGGLETQYF

v_call: TRBV6-1
cdr3_aa: CASRGTEVQPQHF

v_call: TRBV6-5
cdr3_aa: CASSYSQYLGYTF

v_call: TRBV2
cdr3_aa: CASTRRASGRTDTQYF

v_call: TRBV9
cdr3_aa: CASSPLGGETQYF

v_call: TRBV5-4
cdr3_aa: CASSTSRDSPLHF

v_call: TRBV11-2
cdr3_aa: CASSFGGTEAFF

v_call: TRBV25-1
cdr3_aa: CASRGTGGPKLFF

v_call: TRBV4-2
cdr3_aa: CASSQVEAGTKISPLHF

v_call: TRBV7-3
cdr3_aa: CASSQTGEETEAFF

v_call: TRBV28
cdr3_aa: CASTADRAEQYF

v_call: TRBV5-1
cdr3_aa: CASSLARGQGVDGYTF

v_call: TRBV18
cdr3_aa: CASSTNGLGSYEQYF

v_call: TRBV5-6
cdr3_aa: CASSPGSSSTDTQYF

v_call: TRBV5-4
cdr3_aa: CASSLAGDRGLELFF

v_call: TRBV18
cdr3_aa: CASSPGQGFNQPQHF

v_call: TRBV5-1
cdr3_aa: CASRGDVGTEAFF

v_call: TRBV7-6
cdr3_aa: CASSPGQGGGNQPQHF

v_call: TRBV27
cdr3_aa: CASSLRQGTTNTIYF